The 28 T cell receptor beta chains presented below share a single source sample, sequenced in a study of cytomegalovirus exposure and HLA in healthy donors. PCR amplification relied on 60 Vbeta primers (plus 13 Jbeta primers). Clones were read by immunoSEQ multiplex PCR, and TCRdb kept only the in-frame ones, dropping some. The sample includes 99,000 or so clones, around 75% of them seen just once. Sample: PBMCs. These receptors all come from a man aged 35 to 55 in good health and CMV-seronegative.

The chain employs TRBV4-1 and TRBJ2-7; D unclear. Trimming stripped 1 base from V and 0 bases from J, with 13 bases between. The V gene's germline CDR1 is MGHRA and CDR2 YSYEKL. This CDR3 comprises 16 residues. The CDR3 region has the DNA TGCGCCAGCAGCCAAGTTACGGTCACGAACTCCTACGAGCAGTACTTC. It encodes CASSQVTVTNSYEQYF.

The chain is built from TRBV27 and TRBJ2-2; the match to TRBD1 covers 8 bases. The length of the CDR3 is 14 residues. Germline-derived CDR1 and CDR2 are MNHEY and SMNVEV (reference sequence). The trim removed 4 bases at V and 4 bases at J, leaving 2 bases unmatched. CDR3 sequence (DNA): TGTGCCAGCAGTTGGGGACAGGCCACCGGGGAGCTGTTTTTT. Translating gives CASSWGQATGELFF.

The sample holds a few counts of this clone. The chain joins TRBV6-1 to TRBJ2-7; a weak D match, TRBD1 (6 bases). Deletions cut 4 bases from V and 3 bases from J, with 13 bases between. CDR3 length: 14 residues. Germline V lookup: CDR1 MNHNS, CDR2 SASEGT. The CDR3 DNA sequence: TGTGCCAGCAGTGTTGGAGGACAGAGCTACGAGCAGTACTTC. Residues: CASSVGGQSYEQYF.

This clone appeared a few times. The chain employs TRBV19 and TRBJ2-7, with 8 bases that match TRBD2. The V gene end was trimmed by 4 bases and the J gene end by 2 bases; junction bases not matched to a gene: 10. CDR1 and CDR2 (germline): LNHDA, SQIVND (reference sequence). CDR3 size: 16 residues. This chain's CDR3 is CASSKPSSGLTYEQYF. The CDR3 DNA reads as TGTGCCAGTAGTAAGCCGTCTAGCGGGCTAACCTACGAGCAGTACTTC.

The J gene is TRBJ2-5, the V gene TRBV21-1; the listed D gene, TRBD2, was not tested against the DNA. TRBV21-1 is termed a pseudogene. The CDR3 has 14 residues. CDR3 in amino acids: CASSGRAMWETQYF. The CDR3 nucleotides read TGTGCCAGCAGCGGGCGGGCAATGTGGGAGACCCAGTACTTC.

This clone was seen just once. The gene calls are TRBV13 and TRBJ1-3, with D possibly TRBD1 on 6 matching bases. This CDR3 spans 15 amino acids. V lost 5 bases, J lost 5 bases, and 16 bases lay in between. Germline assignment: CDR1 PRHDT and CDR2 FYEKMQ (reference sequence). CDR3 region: CASSPGDGRRNTIYF. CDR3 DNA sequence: TGTGCCAGCAGCCCAGGGGACGGCAGGAGAAACACCATATATTTT.

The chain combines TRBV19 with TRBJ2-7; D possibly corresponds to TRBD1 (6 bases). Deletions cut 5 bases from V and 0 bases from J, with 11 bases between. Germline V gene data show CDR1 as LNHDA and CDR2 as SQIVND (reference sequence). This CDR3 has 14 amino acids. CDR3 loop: CASSPSGASYEQYF. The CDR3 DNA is TGTGCCAGTAGTCCTTCAGGGGCCTCCTACGAGCAGTACTTC.

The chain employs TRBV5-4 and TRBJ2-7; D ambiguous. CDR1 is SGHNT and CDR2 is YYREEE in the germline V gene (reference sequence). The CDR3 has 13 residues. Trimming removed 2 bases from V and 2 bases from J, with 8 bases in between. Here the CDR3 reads CASSFHTTYEQYF. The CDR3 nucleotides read TGTGCCAGCAGCTTTCACACCACCTACGAGCAGTACTTC.

CDR3 in amino acids: CASSPGRGVSYEQYF. In nucleotides, the CDR3 is TGTGCCAGCAGCCCGGGCAGGGGAGTTTCCTACGAGCAGTACTTC. The V call is TRBV7-7, the J call TRBJ2-7, with a tentative D call TRBD1 (6 bases). Germline V gene data show CDR1 as SSHAT and CDR2 as FNYEAQ (reference sequence). V was cut by 5 bases and J by 1 base, with 15 bases left in between. The CDR3 extends over 15 amino acids. Combining the CDR3 with reference TRBV7-7 and TRBJ2-7 gives the whole variable domain GAGVSQSPRYKVTKRGQDVTLRCDPISSHATLYWYQQALGQGPEFLTYFNYEAQPDKSGLPSDRFSAERPEGSISTLTIQRTEQRDSAMYRCASSPGRGVSYEQYFGPGTRLTVT.

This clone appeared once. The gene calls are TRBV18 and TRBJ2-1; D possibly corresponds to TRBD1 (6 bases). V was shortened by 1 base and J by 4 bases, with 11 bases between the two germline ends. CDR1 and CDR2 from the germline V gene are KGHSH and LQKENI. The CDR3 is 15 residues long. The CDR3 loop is CASSPRGQLYNEQFF. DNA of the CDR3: TGTGCCAGCTCACCACGAGGACAGTTATACAATGAGCAGTTCTTC.

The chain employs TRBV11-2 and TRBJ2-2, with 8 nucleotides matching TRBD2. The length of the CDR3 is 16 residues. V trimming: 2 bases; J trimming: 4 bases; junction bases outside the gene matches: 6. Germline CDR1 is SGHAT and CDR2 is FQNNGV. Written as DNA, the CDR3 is TGTGCCAGCAGCTTACGGAGCGGGAGCGGCACCGGGGAGCTGTTTTTT. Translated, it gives CASSLRSGSGTGELFF.

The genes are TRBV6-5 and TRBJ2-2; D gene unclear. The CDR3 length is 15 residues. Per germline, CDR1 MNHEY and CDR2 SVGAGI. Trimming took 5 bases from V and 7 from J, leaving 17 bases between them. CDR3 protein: CASSLHGAAGGELFF. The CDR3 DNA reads TGTGCCAGCAGTCTTCACGGAGCAGCCGGCGGGGAGCTGTTTTTT.

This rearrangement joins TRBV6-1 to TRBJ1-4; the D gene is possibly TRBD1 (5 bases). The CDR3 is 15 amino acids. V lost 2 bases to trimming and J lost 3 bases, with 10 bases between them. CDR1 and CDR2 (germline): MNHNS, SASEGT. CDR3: CASSENPGANEKLFF. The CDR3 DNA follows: TGTGCCAGCAGTGAAAACCCGGGGGCTAATGAAAAACTGTTTTTT.

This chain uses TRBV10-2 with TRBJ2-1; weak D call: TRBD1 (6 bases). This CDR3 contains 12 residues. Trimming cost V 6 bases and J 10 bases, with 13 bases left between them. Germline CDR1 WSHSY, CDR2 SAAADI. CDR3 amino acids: CASRDSSSEQFF. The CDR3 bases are TGCGCCAGCAGGGACAGCTCATCCGAGCAGTTCTTC.

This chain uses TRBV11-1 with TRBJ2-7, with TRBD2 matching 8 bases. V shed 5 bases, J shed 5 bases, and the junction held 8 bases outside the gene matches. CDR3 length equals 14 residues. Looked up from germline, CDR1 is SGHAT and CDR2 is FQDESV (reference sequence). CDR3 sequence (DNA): TGTGCCAGCAGCAGTATTAGCGGGAACCACGAGCAGTACTTC. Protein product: CASSSISGNHEQYF.

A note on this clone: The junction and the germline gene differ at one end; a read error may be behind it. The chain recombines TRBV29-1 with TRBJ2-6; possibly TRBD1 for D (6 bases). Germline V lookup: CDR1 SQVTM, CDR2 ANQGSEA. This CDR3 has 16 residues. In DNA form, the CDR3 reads TGCAGCGTTGGGGACATCTCCCCCTCTGGGGCCAGCGTCCTGACTTTC. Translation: CSVGDISPSGASVLTF.

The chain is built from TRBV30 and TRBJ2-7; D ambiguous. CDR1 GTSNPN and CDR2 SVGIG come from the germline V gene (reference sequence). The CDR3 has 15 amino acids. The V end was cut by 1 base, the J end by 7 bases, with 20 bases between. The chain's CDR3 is CAWSEGLSPPGEQYF. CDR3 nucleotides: TGTGCCTGGAGTGAAGGCCTCTCCCCGCCCGGGGAGCAGTACTTC.

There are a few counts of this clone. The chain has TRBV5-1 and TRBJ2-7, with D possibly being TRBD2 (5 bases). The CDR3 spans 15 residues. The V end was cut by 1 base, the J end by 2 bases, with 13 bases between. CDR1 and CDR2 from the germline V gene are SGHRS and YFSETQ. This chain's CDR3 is CASSLNFGGPYEQYF. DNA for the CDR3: TGCGCCAGCAGCTTGAATTTCGGCGGGCCCTACGAGCAGTACTTC.

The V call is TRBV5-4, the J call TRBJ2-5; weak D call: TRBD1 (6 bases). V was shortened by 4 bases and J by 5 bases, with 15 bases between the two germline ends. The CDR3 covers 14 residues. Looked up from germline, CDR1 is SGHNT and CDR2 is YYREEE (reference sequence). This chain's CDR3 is CASSEGHPGETQYF. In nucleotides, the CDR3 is TGTGCCAGCAGCGAGGGACACCCCGGGGAGACCCAGTACTTC.

The chain's CDR3 is CASSHRDRGYEQYF. In nucleotides, the CDR3 is TGTGCCAGCAGTCACCGGGACAGGGGTTACGAGCAGTACTTC. V is TRBV27 and J is TRBJ2-5; the match to TRBD1 covers 10 bases. The closer fit of TRBJ2-7 to the DNA end suggests the J call may be wrong. Germline CDR1 is MNHEY and CDR2 is SMNVEV (reference sequence). This CDR3 region has 14 residues.

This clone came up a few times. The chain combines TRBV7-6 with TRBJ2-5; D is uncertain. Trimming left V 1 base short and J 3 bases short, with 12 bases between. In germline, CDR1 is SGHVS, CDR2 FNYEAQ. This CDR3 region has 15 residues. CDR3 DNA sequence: TGTGCCAGCAGCTTAGTCCTCTCCGAGAAAGAGACCCAGTACTTC. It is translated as CASSLVLSEKETQYF.

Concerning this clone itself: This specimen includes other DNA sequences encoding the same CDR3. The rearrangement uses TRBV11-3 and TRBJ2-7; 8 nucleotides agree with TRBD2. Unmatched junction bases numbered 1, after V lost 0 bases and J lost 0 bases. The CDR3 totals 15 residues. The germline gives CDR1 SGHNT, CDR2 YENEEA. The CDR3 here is CASSLESGSSYEQYF. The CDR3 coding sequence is TGTGCCAGCAGCTTAGAAAGCGGGAGCTCCTACGAGCAGTACTTC.

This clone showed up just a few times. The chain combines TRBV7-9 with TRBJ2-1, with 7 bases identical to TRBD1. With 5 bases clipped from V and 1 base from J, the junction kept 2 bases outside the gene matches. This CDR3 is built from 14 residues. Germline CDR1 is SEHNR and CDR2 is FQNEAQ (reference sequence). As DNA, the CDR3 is TGTGCCAGCAGCCAGGGACAGTCCTACAATGAGCAGTTCTTC. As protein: CASSQGQSYNEQFF.

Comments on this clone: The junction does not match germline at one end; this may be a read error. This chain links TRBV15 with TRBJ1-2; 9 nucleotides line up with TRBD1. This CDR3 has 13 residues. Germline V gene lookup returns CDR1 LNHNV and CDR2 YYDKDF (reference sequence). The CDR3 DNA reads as TGTGCCACCAGCAGAGCCACCGACAGGGGGTTATCCTTC. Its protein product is CATSRATDRGLSF.

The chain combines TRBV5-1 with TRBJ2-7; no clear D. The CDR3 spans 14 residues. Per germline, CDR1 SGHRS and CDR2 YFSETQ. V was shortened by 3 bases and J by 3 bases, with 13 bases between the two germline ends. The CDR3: CASSSANQLYEQYF. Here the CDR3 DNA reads TGCGCCAGCAGCTCAGCGAATCAACTCTACGAGCAGTACTTC. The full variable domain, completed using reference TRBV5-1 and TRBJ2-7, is KAGVTQTPRYLIKTRGQQVTLSCSPISGHRSVSWYQQTPGQGLQFLFEYFSETQRNKGNFPGRFSGRQFSNSRSEMNVSTLELGDSALYLCASSSANQLYEQYFGPGTRLTVT.

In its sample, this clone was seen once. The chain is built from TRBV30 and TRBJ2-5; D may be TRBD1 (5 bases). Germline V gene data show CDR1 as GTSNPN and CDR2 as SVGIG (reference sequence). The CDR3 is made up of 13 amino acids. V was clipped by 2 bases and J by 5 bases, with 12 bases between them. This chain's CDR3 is CAWSLGEVETQYF. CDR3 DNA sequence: TGTGCCTGGAGTTTAGGGGAAGTTGAGACCCAGTACTTC. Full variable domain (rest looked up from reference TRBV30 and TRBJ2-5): SQTIHQWPATLVQPVGSPLSLECTVEGTSNPNLYWYRQAAGRGLQLLFYSVGIGQISSEVPQNLSASRPQDRQFILSSKKLLLSDSGFYLCAWSLGEVETQYFGPGTRLLVL.

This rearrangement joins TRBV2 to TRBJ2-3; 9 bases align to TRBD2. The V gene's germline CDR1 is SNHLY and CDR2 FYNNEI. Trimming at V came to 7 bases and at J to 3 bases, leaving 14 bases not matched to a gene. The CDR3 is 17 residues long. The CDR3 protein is CASTYHLGSGSTDTQYF. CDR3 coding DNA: TGTGCCAGCACTTATCATCTTGGTAGCGGGAGTACAGATACGCAGTATTTT.

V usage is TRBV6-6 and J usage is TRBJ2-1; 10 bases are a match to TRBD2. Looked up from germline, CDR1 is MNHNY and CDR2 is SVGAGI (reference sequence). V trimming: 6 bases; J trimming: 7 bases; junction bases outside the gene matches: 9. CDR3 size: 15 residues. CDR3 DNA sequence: TGTGCCAGCAGCTCCAGAGCGGGAGGGTCAAATGAGCAGTTCTTC. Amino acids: CASSSRAGGSNEQFF.